These T cell receptor beta chains were read from a single sample in a study of cytomegalovirus exposure and HLA in healthy donors. Profiling relied on immunoSEQ multiplex PCR, and the TCRdb table lists in-frame clones only, not all of them. The sample consists of fewer than 200,000 clones, roughly 80% of them appearing once. The sample consisted of PBMCs. Receptor source: a woman in her twenties or thirties in good health and CMV-seropositive. Each CDR3 is given with its conserved first and last residue.

cdr3_aa j_call v_call
CASSSTGQVGETQYF TRBJ2-5 TRBV7-2
CASSLQMAGETQYF TRBJ2-5 TRBV5-4
CASSSGTVAEKLFF TRBJ1-4 TRBV7-9
CASSAGTGLGYTF TRBJ1-2 TRBV5-1
CASSGQDYTDTQYF TRBJ2-3 TRBV9
CASSYTGVTNTEAFF TRBJ1-1 TRBV5-1
CAIRSGGTYEQYF TRBJ2-7 TRBV10-3
CASSLAGKGTEAFF TRBJ1-1 TRBV5-1
CASRDRGAPGDTQYF TRBJ2-3 TRBV6-5
CASSPDYSYNEQFF TRBJ2-1 TRBV18
CASSLAGNSYEQYF TRBJ2-7 TRBV28
CASSDGQGAFGYTF TRBJ1-2 TRBV2
CASSSVTGGLGYTF TRBJ1-2 TRBV7-8
CASSADRGNNEQFF TRBJ2-1 TRBV27
CASSLYRGGAKNIQYF TRBJ2-4 TRBV28
CATQLGNTEAFF TRBJ1-1 TRBV19
CAISESTGGYGYTF TRBJ1-2 TRBV10-3
CASSRDRQAPAGYTF TRBJ1-2 TRBV18
CSALLSLANYGYTF TRBJ1-2 TRBV29-1
CASSFRGPNVSPLHF TRBJ1-6 TRBV11-2
CASSFGGSGNTEAFF TRBJ1-1 TRBV5-4
CASSQVLYNEQFF TRBJ2-1 TRBV2
CASSPLGHLYEQYF TRBJ2-7 TRBV27
CASSSARWDRADTEAFF TRBJ1-1 TRBV5-1
CASSSTAFYNSPLHF TRBJ1-6 TRBV7-9
CAISGSGENTEAFF TRBJ1-1 TRBV10-3
CASMPGAGGGLGNQPQHF TRBJ1-5 TRBV19
CACTEGTFNSPLHF TRBJ1-6 TRBV5-1
CASSEGAANEKLFF TRBJ1-4 TRBV6-1
CASSLVGGYEQYF TRBJ2-7 TRBV5-5
CASSRDRGETQYF TRBJ2-5 TRBV7-8
CASSLGTPYEQYF TRBJ2-7 TRBV28
CASSQQGEYGYTF TRBJ1-2 TRBV7-6
CASSVTGTSTYNEQFF TRBJ2-1 TRBV9
CASRLIGQIYGYTF TRBJ1-2 TRBV6-5
CASSLAGSYNSPLHF TRBJ1-6 TRBV5-4
CASSGDYYSYEQYF TRBJ2-7 TRBV6-1
CASSVWTGEQYF TRBJ2-7 TRBV5-6
CASSEAGRGNTGELFF TRBJ2-2 TRBV2